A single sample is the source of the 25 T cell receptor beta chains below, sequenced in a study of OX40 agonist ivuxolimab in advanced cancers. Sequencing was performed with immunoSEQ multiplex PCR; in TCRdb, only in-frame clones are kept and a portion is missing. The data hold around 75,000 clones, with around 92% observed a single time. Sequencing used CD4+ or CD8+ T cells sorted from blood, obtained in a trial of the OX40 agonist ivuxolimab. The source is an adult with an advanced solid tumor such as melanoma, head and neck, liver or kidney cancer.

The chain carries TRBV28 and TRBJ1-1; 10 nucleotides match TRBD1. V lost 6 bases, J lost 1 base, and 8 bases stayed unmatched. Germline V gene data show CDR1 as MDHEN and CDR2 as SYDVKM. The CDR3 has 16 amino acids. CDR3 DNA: TGTGCCAGCAGCTGGACAGGGGGGCAAAGGAACACTGAAGCTTTCTTT. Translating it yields CASSWTGGQRNTEAFF.

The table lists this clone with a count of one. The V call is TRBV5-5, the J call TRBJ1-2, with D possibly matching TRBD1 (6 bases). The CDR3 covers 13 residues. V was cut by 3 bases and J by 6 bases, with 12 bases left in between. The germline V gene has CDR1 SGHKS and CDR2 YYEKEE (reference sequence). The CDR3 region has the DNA TGTGCCAGCAGCTATACCGGGACAAATGGCTACACCTTC. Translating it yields CASSYTGTNGYTF.

CDR3 sequence reads: CASSQGPSYGYTF. The CDR3 region has the DNA TGCGCCAGCAGCCAGGGACCGAGCTATGGCTACACCTTC. The chain joins TRBV5-1 to TRBJ1-2, with a possible D match to TRBD1 (5 bases). The V end was cut by 4 bases, the J end by 4 bases, with 11 bases between. Germline lookup yields CDR1 SGHRS and CDR2 YFSETQ. The CDR3 runs to 13 residues. The full variable domain, rest sourced from reference TRBV5-1 and TRBJ1-2, is KAGVTQTPRYLIKTRGQQVTLSCSPISGHRSVSWYQQTPGQGLQFLFEYFSETQRNKGNFPGRFSGRQFSNSRSEMNVSTLELGDSALYLCASSQGPSYGYTFGSGTRLTVV.

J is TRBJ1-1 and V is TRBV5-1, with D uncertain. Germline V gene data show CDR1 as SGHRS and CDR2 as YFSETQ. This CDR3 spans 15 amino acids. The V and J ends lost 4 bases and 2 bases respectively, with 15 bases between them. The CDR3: CASSAVGRTNTEAFF. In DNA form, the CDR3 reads TGCGCCAGCAGCGCGGTGGGCAGGACTAACACTGAAGCTTTCTTT.

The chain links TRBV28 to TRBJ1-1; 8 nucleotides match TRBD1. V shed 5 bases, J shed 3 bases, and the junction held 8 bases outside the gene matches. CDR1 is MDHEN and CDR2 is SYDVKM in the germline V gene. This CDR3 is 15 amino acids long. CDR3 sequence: CASSAGQGLYTEAFF. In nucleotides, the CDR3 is TGTGCCAGCAGTGCTGGACAGGGTCTTTACACTGAAGCTTTCTTT.

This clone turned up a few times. The CDR3 is CASSPSGSTDTQYF. The CDR3 DNA follows: TGCGCCAGCAGTCCAAGCGGGAGCACAGATACGCAGTATTTT. The chain carries TRBV5-1 and TRBJ2-3; TRBD2 might be the D (6 bases). The CDR3 length is 14 residues. The V gene's germline CDR1 is SGHRS and CDR2 YFSETQ. The ends were cut back, 5 bases at V and 0 bases at J, with 10 bases in the middle.

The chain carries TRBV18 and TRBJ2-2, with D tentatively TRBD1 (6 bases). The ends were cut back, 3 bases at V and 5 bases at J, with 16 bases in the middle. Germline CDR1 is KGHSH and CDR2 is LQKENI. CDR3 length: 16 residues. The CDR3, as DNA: TGTGCCAGCTCACCTCCTGTCTATGGGACAACCGGGGAGCTGTTTTTT. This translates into CASSPPVYGTTGELFF.

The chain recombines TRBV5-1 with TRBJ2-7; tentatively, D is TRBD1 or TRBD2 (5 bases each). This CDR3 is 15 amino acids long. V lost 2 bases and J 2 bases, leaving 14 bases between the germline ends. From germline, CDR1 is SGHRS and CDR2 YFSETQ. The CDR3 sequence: CASSFSVGTTYEQYF. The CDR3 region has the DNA TGCGCCAGCAGCTTTTCCGTGGGGACCACCTACGAGCAGTACTTC.

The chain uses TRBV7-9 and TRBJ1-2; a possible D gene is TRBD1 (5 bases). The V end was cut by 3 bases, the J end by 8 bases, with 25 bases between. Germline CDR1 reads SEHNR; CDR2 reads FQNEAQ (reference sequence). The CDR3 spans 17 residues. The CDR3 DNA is TGTGCCAGCAGCTTGGCCAAAAAGGGTCAGGGAAGGAAGGGCTACACCTTC. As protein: CASSLAKKGQGRKGYTF.

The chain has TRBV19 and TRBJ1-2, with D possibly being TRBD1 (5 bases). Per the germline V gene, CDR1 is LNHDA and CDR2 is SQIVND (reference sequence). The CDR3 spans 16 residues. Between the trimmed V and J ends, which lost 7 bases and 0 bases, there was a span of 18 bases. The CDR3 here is CASTSPPQGTNYGYTF. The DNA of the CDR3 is TGTGCCAGTACCTCCCCCCCCCAGGGAACTAACTATGGCTACACCTTC.

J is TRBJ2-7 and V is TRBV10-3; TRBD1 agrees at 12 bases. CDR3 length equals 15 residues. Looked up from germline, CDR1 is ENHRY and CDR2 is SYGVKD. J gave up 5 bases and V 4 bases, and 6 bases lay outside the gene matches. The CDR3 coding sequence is TGTGCCATCAGTGGGGGACAGGGGGCAATCGACGAGCAGTACTTC. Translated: CAISGGQGAIDEQYF.

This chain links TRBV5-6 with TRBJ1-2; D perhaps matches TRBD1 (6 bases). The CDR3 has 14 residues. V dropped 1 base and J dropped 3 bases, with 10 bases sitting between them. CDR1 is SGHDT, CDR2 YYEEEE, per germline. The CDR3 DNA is TGTGCCAGCAGCTTGACAGGGATGGACTATGGCTACACCTTC. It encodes CASSLTGMDYGYTF.

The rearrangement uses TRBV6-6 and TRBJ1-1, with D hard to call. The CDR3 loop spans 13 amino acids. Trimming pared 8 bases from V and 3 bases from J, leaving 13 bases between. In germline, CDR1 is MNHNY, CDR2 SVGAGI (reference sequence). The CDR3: CASSEVGYTEAFF. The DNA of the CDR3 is TGTGCCAGCTCGGAGGTGGGGTACACTGAAGCTTTCTTT.

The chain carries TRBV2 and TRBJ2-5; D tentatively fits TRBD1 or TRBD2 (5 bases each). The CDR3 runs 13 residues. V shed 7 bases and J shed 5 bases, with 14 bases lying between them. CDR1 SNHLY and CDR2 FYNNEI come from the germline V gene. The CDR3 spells CASKSGLDETQYF. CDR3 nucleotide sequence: TGTGCCAGCAAGTCGGGGCTTGACGAGACCCAGTACTTC.

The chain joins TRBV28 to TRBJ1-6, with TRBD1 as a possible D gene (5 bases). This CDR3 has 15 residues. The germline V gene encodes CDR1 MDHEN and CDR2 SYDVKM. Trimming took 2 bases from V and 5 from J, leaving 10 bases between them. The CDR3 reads CASSLGTVDNSPLHF. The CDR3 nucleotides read TGTGCCAGCAGTTTAGGGACCGTAGATAATTCACCCCTCCACTTT.

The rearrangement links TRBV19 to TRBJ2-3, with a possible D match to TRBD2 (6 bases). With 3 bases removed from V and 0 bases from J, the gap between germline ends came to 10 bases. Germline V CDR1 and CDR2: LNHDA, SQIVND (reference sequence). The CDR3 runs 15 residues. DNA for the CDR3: TGTGCCAGTAGTATCGGGGACTCCAGCACAGATACGCAGTATTTT. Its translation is CASSIGDSSTDTQYF.

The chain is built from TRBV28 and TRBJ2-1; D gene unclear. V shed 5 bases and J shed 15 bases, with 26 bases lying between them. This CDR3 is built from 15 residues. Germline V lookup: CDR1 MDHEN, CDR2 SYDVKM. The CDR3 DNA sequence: TGTGCCAGCAGTACCCAGGTAAAGGGATTTATTGGTCCGTTCTTC. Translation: CASSTQVKGFIGPFF. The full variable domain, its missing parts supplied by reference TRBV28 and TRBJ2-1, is DVKVTQSSRYLVKRTGEKVFLECVQDMDHENMFWYRQDPGLGLRLIYFSYDVKMKEKGDIPEGYSVSREKKERFSLILESASTNQTSMYLCASSTQVKGFIGPFFGPGTRLTVL.

The CDR3 coding sequence is TGTGCCAGCAGCTTTGGTGGCACTGAAGCTTTCTTT. Encoded protein: CASSFGGTEAFF. This chain joins TRBV11-2 and TRBJ1-1; no firm D call. Germline V gene sequence: CDR1 SGHAT, CDR2 FQNNGV. The CDR3 contains 12 residues. V lost 3 bases, J lost 4 bases, and 6 bases lay in between.

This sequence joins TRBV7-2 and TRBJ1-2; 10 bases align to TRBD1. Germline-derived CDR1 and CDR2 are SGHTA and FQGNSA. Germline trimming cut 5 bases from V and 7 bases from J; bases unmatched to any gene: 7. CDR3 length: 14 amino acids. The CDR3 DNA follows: TGTGCCAGCAGCAAGGACAGGGGGAGGAGTGGCTACACCTTC. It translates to CASSKDRGRSGYTF.

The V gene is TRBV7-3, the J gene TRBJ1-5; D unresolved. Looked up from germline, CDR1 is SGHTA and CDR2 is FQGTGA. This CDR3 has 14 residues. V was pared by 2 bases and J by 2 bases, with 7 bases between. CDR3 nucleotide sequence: TGTGCCAGCAGCTTATTGGGAGGCAATCAGCCCCAGCATTTT. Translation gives CASSLLGGNQPQHF.

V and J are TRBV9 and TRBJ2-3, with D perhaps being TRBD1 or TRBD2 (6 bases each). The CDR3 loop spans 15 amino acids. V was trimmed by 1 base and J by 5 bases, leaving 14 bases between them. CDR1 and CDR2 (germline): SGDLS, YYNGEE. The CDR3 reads CASSVYGGREDTQYF. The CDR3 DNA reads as TGTGCCAGCAGCGTATATGGGGGGCGTGAAGATACGCAGTATTTT. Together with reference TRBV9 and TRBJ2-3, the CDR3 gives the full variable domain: DSGVTQTPKHLITATGQRVTLRCSPRSGDLSVYWYQQSLDQGLQFLIQYYNGEERAKGNILERFSAQQFPDLHSELNLSSLELGDSALYFCASSVYGGREDTQYFGPGTRLTVL.

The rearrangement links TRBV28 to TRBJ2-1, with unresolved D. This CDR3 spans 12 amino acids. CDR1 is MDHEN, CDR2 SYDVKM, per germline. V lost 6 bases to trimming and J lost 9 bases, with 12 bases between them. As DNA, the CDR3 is TGTGCCAGCAGCCCCAGGTGGGTTGAGCAGTTCTTC. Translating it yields CASSPRWVEQFF.

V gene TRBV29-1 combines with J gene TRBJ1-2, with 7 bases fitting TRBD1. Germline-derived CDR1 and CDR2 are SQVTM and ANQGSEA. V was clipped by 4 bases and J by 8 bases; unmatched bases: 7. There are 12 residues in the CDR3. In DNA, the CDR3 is TGCAGCGTTGGTAGACAGGGTAGCGGCTACACCTTC. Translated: CSVGRQGSGYTF.

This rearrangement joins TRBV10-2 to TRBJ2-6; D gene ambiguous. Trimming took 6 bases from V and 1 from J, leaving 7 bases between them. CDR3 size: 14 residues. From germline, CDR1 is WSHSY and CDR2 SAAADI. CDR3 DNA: TGCGCCAGCAGGGGCCGATCTGGGGCCAACGTCCTGACTTTC. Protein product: CASRGRSGANVLTF.

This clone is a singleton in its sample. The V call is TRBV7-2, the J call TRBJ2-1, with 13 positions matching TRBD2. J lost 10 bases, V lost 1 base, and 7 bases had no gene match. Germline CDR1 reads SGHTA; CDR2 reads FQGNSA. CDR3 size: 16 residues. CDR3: CASSLVGLAGVGEQFF. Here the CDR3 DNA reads TGTGCCAGCAGCTTAGTCGGACTAGCGGGAGTGGGGGAGCAGTTCTTC.